This T cell receptor beta chain derives from a study of T cell repertoires in cytomegalovirus infection. TCRdb used MiXCR to reprocess the reads, holding one entry per CDR3 protein. The table shows approximately 500,000 distinct CDR3 sequences, with approximately 11% occurring only once. Trimming took off 1 base at V and 6 bases at J, with 15 bases between the two ends. Germline loops: CDR1 DFQATT, CDR2 SNEGSKA (reference sequence). This CDR3 comprises 14 residues. This clonotype was obtained from a human donor in good health (CMV status not recorded). Some clones in this sample may be carry-over from other donors' samples. The sequenced material came from PBMCs. The chain couples TRBV20-1 to TRBJ1-2; D is uncertain. CDR3 sequence (DNA): TGCAGTGCTAGAGGAACAGCGTCATCTAATGGCTACACCTTC. It is translated as CSARGTASSNGYTF.